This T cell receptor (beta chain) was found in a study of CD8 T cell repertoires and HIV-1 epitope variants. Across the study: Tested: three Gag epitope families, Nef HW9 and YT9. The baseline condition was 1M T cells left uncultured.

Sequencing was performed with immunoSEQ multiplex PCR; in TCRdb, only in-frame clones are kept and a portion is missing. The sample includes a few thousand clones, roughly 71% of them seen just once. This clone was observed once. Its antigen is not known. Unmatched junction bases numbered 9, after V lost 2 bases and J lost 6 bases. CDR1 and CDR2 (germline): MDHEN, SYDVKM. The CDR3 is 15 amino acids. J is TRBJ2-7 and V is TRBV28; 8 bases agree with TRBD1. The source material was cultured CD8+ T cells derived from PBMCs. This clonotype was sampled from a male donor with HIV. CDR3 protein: CASSLGEWTGIEQYF. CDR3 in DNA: TGTGCCAGCAGTTTAGGGGAATGGACAGGGATCGAGCAGTACTTC. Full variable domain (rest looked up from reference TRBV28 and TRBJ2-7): DVKVTQSSRYLVKRTGEKVFLECVQDMDHENMFWYRQDPGLGLRLIYFSYDVKMKEKGDIPEGYSVSREKKERFSLILESASTNQTSMYLCASSLGEWTGIEQYFGPGTRLTVT.